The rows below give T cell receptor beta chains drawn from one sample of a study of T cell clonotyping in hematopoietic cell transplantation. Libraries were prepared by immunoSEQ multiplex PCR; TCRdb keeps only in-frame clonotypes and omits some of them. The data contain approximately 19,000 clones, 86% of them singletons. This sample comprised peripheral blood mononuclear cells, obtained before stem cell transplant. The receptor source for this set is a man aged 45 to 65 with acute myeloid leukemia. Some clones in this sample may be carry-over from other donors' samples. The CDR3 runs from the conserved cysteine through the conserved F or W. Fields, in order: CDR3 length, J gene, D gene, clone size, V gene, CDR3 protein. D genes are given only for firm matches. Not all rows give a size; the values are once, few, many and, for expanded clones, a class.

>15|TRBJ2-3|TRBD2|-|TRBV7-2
CASSYRPSGLETQYF
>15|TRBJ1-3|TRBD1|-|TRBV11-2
CASSPGQVLGNTIYF
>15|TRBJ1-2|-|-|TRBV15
CATSRSEAGNYGYTF
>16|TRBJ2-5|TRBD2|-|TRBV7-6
CASSSRTSGQQETQYF
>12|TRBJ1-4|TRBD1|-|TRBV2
CASMMTGSKLFF
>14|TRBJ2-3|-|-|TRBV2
CASRSGGRTDTQYF
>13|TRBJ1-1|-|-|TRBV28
CASSRQVGTEAFF
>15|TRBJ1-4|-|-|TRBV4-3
CASSQVLTTNEKLFF
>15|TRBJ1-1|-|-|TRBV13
CASSGEGSGNTEAFF
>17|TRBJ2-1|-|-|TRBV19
CASSHSERLLRLDEQFF
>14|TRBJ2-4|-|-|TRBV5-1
CASSLAEGANIQYF
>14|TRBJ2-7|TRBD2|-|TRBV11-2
CASSFSGGAKEQYF
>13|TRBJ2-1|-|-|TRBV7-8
CASSPPAAVEQFF
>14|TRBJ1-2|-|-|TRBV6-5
CASSLRSIGYGYTF
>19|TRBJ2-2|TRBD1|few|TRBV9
CASSVDSGTGRNFGGELFF
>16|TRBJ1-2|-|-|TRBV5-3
CARSPDLAGMVNGYTF
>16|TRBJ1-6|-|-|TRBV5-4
CASSRVGGSNRSPLHF
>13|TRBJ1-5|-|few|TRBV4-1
CASSQDRDQPQHF
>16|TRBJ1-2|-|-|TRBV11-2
CASSHLRSRLNYGYTF
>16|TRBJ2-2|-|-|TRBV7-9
CASRPYAGINTGELFF
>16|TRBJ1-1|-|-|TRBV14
CASSPYRAGMNTEAFF
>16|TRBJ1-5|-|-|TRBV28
CASSVGGGNSNQPQHF
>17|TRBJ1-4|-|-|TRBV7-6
CASSSAQRGATYEKLFF
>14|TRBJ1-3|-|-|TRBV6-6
CASSYGRSGNTIYF
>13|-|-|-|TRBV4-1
CASSPPTRGEQYF
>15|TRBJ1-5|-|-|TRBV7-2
CASSLAVAGVQPQHF
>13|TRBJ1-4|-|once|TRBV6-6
CASSRTSNEKLFF
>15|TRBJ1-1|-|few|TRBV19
CASSMGSRGNTEAFF